This TCR beta chain was retrieved from a study of blood T cell repertoires in COVID-19. Across the study: Samples of COVID-19 (acute and convalescent) were obtained from the United States, Italy and Spain.

TCRdb's table, derived via immunoSEQ multiplex PCR, lists solely in-frame clones and lacks some. The table shows about 440,000 clones, with 70% to 90% occurring only once. The germline V and J ends were trimmed by 1 base and 5 bases, with 16 bases remaining between them. The CDR3 runs to 16 residues. CDR1 is SGHDT, CDR2 YYEEEE, per germline. Participants were aged 18 to 89 years, lived in 20 to 30 US areas, and enrolled virtually. Input material: PBMCs or T cells enriched from blood (not recorded which). This sequence joins TRBV5-6 and TRBJ1-3; D might be TRBD1 (6 bases). This sequence originates from a woman in her late teens or twenties with acute COVID-19. CDR3 region: CASSLIRPGDRNTIYF. The CDR3 bases are TGTGCCAGCAGCTTGATTAGGCCAGGGGATAGAAACACCATATATTTT.